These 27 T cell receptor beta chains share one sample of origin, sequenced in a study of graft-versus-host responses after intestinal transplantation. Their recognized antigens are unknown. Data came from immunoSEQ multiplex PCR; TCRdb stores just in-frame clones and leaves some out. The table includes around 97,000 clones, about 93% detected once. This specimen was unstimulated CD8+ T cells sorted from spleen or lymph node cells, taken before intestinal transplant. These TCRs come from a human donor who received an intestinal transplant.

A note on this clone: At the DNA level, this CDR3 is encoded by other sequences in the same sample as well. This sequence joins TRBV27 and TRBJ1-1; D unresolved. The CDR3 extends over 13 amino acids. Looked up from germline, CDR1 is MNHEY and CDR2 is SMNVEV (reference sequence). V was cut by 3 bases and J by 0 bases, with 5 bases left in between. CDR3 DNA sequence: TGTGCCAGCAGTTTGTCGGTGAACACTGAAGCTTTCTTT. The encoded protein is CASSLSVNTEAFF.

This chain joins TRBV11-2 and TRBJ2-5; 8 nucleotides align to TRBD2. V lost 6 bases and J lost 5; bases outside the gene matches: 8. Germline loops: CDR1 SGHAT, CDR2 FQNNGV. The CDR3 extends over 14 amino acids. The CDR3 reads CASSSGGAWETQYF. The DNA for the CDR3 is TGTGCCAGCAGTTCCGGGGGGGCATGGGAGACCCAGTACTTC.

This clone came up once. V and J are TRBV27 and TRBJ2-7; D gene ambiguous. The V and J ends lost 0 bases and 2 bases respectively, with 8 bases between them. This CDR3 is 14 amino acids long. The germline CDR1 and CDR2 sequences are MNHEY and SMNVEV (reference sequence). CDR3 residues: CASSLSPGTYEQYF. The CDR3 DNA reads TGTGCCAGCAGTTTATCGCCGGGCACCTACGAGCAGTACTTC.

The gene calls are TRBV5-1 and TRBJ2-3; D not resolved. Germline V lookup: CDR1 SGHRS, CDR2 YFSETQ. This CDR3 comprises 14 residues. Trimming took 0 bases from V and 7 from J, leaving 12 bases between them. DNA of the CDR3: TGCGCCAGCAGCTTGGCGGGCGGCACTAATACGCAGTATTTT. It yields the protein CASSLAGGTNTQYF.

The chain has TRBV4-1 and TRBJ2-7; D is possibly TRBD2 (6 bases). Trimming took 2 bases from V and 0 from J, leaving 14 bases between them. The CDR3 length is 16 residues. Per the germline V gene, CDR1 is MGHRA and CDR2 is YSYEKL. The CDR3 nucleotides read TGCGCCAGCAGCCAACTACCTTTGGGGGGCTCCTACGAGCAGTACTTC. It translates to CASSQLPLGGSYEQYF.

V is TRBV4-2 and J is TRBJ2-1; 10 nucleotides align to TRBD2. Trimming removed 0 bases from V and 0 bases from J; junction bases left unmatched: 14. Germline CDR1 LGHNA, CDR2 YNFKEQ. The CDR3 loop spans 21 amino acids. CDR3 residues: CASSQELGIAGGPSSYNEQFF. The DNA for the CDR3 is TGTGCCAGCAGCCAAGAACTTGGGATAGCGGGGGGTCCAAGCTCCTACAATGAGCAGTTCTTC.

The CDR3, as DNA: TGCGCCAGCAGTCAGTCAGAGGTTCCAGGTAGCTCTGGAAACACCATATATTTT. Residues: CASSQSEVPGSSGNTIYF. The genes are TRBV23-1 and TRBJ1-3; no clear D. TRBV23-1 is an ORF, with its function uncertain. V was shortened by 3 bases and J by 0 bases, with 18 bases between the two germline ends. The CDR3 sequence is 18 residues long.

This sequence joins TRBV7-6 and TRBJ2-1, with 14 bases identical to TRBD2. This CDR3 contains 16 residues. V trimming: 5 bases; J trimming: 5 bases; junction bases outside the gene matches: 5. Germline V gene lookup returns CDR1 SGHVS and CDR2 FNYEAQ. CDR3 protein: CASSPQTSGGDNEQFF. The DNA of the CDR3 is TGTGCCAGCAGCCCACAGACTAGCGGGGGGGACAATGAGCAGTTCTTC.

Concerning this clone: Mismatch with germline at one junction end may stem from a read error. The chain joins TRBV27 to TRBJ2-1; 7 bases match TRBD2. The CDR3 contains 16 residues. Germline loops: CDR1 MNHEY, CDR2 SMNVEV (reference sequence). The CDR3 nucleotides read TGTGCCGGCAGTTTGGGAGGGGAAATTTTCTACAATGAGCAGTTCTTC. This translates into CAGSLGGEIFYNEQFF.

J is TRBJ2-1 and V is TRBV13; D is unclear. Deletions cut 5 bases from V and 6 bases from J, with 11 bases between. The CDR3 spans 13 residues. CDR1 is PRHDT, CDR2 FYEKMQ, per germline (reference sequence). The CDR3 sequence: CASSPHGANEQFF. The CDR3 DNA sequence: TGTGCCAGCAGCCCCCATGGCGCCAATGAGCAGTTCTTC.

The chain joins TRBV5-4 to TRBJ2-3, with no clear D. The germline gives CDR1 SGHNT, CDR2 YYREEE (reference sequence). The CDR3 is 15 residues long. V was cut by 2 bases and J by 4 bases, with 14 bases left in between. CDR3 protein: CASSFSNWVADTQYF. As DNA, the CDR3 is TGTGCCAGCAGCTTTTCTAATTGGGTGGCAGATACGCAGTATTTT.

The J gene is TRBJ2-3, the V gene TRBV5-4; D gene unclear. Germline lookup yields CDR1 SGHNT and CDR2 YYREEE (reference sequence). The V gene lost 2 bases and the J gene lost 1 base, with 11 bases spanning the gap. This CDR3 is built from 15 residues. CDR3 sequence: CASSFAWVGTDTQYF. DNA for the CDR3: TGTGCCAGCAGCTTCGCCTGGGTGGGCACAGATACGCAGTATTTT.

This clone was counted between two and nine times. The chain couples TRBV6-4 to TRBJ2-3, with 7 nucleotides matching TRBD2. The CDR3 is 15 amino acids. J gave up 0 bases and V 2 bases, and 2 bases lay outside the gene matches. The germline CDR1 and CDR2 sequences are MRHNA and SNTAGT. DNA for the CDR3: TGTGCCAGCAGTGACAACGGGGGGAGCACAGATACGCAGTATTTT. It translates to CASSDNGGSTDTQYF.

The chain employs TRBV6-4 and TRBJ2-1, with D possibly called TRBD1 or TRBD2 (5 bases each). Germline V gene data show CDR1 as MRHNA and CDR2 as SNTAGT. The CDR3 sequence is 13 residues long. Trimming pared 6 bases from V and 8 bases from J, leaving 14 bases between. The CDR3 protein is CASSQNRGHEQFF. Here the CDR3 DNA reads TGTGCCAGCAGCCAGAACCGGGGCCATGAGCAGTTCTTC.

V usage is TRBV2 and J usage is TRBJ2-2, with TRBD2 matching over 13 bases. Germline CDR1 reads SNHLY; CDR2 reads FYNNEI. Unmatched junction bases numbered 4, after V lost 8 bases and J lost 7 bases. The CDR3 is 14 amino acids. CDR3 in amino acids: CASGLAGVDGELFF. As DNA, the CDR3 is TGTGCCAGCGGACTAGCGGGAGTGGACGGGGAGCTGTTTTTT.

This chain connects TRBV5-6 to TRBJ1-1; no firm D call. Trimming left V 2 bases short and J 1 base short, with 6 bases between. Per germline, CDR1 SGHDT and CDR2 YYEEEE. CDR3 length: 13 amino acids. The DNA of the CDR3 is TGTGCCAGCAGCTTTGGGCAGAACACTGAAGCTTTCTTT. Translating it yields CASSFGQNTEAFF.

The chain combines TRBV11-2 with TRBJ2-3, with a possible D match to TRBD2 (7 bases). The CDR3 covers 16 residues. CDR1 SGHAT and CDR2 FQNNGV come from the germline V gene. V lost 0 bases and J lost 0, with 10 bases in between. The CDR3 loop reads CASSLEGGRSTDTQYF. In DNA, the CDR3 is TGTGCCAGCAGCTTAGAGGGGGGGCGAAGCACAGATACGCAGTATTTT.

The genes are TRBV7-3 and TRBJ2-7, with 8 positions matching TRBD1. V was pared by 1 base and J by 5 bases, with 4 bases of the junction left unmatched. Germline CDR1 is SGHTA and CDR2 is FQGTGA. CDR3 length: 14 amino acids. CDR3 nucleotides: TGTGCCAGCAGCTTAAACCCAGGGGGCGACGAGCAGTACTTC. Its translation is CASSLNPGGDEQYF.

The CDR3 sequence: CASSPGNSYNEQFF. The CDR3 region has the DNA TGTGCCAGCAGCCCCGGGAACTCCTACAATGAGCAGTTCTTC. The chain combines TRBV7-3 with TRBJ2-1; D possibly corresponds to TRBD2 (5 bases). Trimming took off 5 bases at V and 0 bases at J, with 8 bases between the two ends. Looked up from germline, CDR1 is SGHTA and CDR2 is FQGTGA. The CDR3 has 14 amino acids.

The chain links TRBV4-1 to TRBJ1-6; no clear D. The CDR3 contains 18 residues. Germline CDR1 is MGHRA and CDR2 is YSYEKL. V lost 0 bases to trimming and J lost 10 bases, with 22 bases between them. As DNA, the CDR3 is TGCGCCAGCAGCCAAGATCTTGTCCGACTCCGACGGCGCTCACCCCTCCACTTT. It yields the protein CASSQDLVRLRRRSPLHF.

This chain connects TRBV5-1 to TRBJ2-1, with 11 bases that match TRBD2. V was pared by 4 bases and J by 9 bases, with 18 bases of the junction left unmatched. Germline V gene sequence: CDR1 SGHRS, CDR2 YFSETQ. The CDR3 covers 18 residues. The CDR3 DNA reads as TGCGCCAGCAGCCGACAGGTTATCTTAGCGGGAGGGCCGGGTGAGCAGTTCTTC. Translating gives CASSRQVILAGGPGEQFF. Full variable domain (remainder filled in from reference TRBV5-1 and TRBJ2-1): KAGVTQTPRYLIKTRGQQVTLSCSPISGHRSVSWYQQTPGQGLQFLFEYFSETQRNKGNFPGRFSGRQFSNSRSEMNVSTLELGDSALYLCASSRQVILAGGPGEQFFGPGTRLTVL.

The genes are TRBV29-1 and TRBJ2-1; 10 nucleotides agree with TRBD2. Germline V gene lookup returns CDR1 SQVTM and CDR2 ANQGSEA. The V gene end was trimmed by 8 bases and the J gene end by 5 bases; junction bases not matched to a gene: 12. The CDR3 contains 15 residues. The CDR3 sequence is CSTSGAAGGDNEQFF. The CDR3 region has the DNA TGCAGCACCTCCGGGGCAGCGGGAGGGGACAATGAGCAGTTCTTC.

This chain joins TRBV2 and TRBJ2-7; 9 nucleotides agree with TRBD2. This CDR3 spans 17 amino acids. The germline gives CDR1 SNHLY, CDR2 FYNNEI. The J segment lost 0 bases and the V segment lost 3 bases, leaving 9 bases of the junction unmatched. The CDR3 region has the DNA TGTGCCAGCAGTGATGGTAGCGGGGGTACCAGCTCCTACGAGCAGTACTTC. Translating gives CASSDGSGGTSSYEQYF.

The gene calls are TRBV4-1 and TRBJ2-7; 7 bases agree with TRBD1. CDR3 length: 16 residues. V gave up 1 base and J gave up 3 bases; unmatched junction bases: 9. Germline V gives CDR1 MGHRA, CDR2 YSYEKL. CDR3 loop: CASSQGLGTELYEQYF. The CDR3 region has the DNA TGCGCCAGCAGCCAAGGTCTCGGGACAGAACTCTACGAGCAGTACTTC.

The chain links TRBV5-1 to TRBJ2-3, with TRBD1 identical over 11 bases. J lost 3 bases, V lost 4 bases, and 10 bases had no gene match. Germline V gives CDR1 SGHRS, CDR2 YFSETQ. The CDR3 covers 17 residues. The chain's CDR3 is CASSPGTGGRGTDTQYF. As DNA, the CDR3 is TGCGCCAGCAGCCCCGGGACAGGGGGAAGGGGGACAGATACGCAGTATTTT. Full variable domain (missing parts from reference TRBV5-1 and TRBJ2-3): KAGVTQTPRYLIKTRGQQVTLSCSPISGHRSVSWYQQTPGQGLQFLFEYFSETQRNKGNFPGRFSGRQFSNSRSEMNVSTLELGDSALYLCASSPGTGGRGTDTQYFGPGTRLTVL.

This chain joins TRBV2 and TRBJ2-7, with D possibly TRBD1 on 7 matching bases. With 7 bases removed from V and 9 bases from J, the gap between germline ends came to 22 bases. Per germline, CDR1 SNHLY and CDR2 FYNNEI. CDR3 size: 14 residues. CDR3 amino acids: CASIAGQPRGGQYF. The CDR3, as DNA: TGTGCCAGCATCGCGGGACAGCCGCGTGGAGGGCAGTACTTC.

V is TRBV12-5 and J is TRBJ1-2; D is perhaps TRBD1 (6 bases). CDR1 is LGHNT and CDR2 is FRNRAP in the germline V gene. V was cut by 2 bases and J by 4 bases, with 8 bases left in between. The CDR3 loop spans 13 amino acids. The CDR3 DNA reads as TGTGCTAGTGGTTTGAACAGGGTCTATGGCTACACCTTC. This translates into CASGLNRVYGYTF.